The 8 T cell receptor beta chains below come from one sample, sequenced in a study of T cells in Graves' hyperthyroidism and ophthalmopathy. RNA transcripts yielded amplified TCR beta CDR3 regions. The HTBI set primed first-round TCR CDR3 RT-PCR. One entry per CDR3 protein results from TCRdb running MiXCR on the multiplex PCR reads. Here the sample spans about 380,000 distinct CDR3 sequences, roughly 14% being singletons. The material sequenced was blood. Receptors were obtained from a woman between 55 and 75 years old with Graves' hyperthyroidism.

A few counts support this clonotype. CDR3 coding DNA: TGTGCCAGCAGCCCCGGGACAGGTTATTCACCCCTCCACTTT. Translated: CASSPGTGYSPLHF. The V gene is TRBV11-2, the J gene TRBJ1-6, with 8 nucleotides matching TRBD1. Trimming cost V 5 bases and J 8 bases; bases outside gene matches: 5. Germline-derived CDR1 and CDR2 are SGHAT and FQNNGV. There are 14 residues in the CDR3.

In its sample, this clonotype was seen a few times. V is TRBV27 and J is TRBJ1-3, with a weak D call TRBD1 (5 bases). V was clipped by 6 bases and J by 0 bases, with 9 bases between them. The CDR3 length is 14 residues. Germline-derived CDR1 and CDR2 are MNHEY and SMNVEV (reference sequence). CDR3 sequence (DNA): TGTGCCAGCAGACCAGGGTCCTCTGGAAACACCATATATTTT. Protein product: CASRPGSSGNTIYF.

This clonotype was observed at least ten times. J is TRBJ2-1 and V is TRBV2, with 8 bases lining up with TRBD2. The CDR3 loop spans 16 amino acids. Germline-derived CDR1 and CDR2 are SNHLY and FYNNEI. Germline trimming cut 6 bases from V and 3 bases from J; bases unmatched to any gene: 10. CDR3 sequence reads: CASSASSGGYYNEQFF. CDR3 bases: TGTGCCAGCAGCGCCTCGAGCGGGGGTTACTACAATGAGCAGTTCTTC.

CDR3 sequence (DNA): TGTGCCAGTAGTACGGGGAACTCCAGGGATGAGCAGTACTTC. It translates to CASSTGNSRDEQYF. The chain couples TRBV19 to TRBJ2-7; D may be TRBD1 or TRBD2 (5 bases each). The CDR3 totals 14 residues. V was shortened by 4 bases and J by 7 bases, with 17 bases between the two germline ends. Germline CDR1 is LNHDA and CDR2 is SQIVND (reference sequence).

This clonotype was seen a few times. The V gene is TRBV29-1, the J gene TRBJ2-1, with 13 bases identical to TRBD2. V gave up 3 bases and J gave up 12 bases; unmatched junction bases: 8. The V gene's germline CDR1 is SQVTM and CDR2 ANQGSEA. The CDR3 length is 14 residues. The CDR3 loop reads CSVDGLAGEFGQFF. DNA of the CDR3: TGCAGCGTTGATGGACTAGCGGGAGAGTTCGGGCAGTTCTTC.

This rearrangement joins TRBV5-5 to TRBJ2-2, with 10 bases identical to TRBD1. Looked up from germline, CDR1 is SGHKS and CDR2 is YYEKEE (reference sequence). V was clipped by 4 bases and J by 5 bases; unmatched bases: 14. The length of the CDR3 is 18 residues. The CDR3 DNA reads TGTGCCAGCAGCCCCTACCCCGGACAGGGGGGTTCGACCGGGGAGCTGTTTTTT. It translates to CASSPYPGQGGSTGELFF.

Many counts were recorded for this clonotype. The rearrangement uses TRBV18 and TRBJ2-7; 11 bases agree with TRBD2. Per germline, CDR1 KGHSH and CDR2 LQKENI. V shed 3 bases and J 0 bases; nucleotides not matched to a gene: 7. CDR3 size: 17 residues. CDR3: CASSPPGTSGSSYEQYF. CDR3 coding DNA: TGTGCCAGCTCACCTCCCGGGACTAGCGGTAGCTCCTACGAGCAGTACTTC.

This clonotype was counted between two and nine times. The genes are TRBV12-3 or TRBV12-4 and TRBJ2-3, with D maybe TRBD2 (5 bases). CDR3 length: 15 residues. The germline V and J ends were trimmed by 7 bases and 0 bases, with 14 bases remaining between them. CDR3 DNA sequence: TGTGCCAGCACCCCCGGAGGTACTAGCACAGATACGCAGTATTTT. Protein product: CASTPGGTSTDTQYF.